This T cell receptor (beta chain) was profiled in a study of CD8+CD57+ T cells in acquired aplastic anemia. About the research overall: On average, sorted CD4+ and CD8+ cells gave around 3.3 ug of DNA.

The TCR beta profiling, which covered VDJ combination and CDR3 sequence, was carried out using genomic DNA as the template. TCRdb re-derived calls from the reads in MiXCR, one entry per CDR3 protein. Of about 190,000 distinct CDR3 sequences detected, roughly half appear once; the ten largest clones hold approximately 16%. Many counts were recorded for this clonotype. Germline CDR1 DFQATT, CDR2 SNEGSKA (reference sequence). The CDR3 extends over 14 amino acids. V gave up 6 bases and J gave up 5 bases; unmatched junction bases: 9. This clonotype was obtained from a human donor in good health, serving as a control. This rearrangement joins TRBV20-1 to TRBJ1-2; 10 bases align to TRBD1. Source material: sorted CD4+, CD8+, or CD8+CD57+ T cells (not recorded which) from PBMCs. The CDR3 DNA sequence: TGCAGTGCAACGACAGGGGGCGCGGGGTATGGCTACACCTTC. It specifies CSATTGGAGYGYTF.